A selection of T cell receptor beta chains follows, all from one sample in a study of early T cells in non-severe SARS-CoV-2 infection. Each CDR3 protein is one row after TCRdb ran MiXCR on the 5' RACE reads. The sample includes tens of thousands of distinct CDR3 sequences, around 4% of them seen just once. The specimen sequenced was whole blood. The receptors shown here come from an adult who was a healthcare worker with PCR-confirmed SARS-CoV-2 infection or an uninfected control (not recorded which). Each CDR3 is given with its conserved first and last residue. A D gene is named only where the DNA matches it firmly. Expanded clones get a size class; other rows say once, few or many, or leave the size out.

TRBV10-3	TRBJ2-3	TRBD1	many	TGTGCCATCAGTGAGGACAGGGGGAGAACAGATACGCAGTATTTT	CAISEDRGRTDTQYF
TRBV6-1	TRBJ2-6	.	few	TGTGCCAGCAACTCCAGGGAAGCTGGGGCCAACGTCCTGACTTTC	CASNSREAGANVLTF
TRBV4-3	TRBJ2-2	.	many	TGCGCCAGCAGCCATCCCACCTCCGCGAGCAAGCTGTTTTTT	CASSHPTSASKLFF
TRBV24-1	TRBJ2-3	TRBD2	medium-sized	TGTGCCACCAGTGATTCCTTTAGCGGGAGGCACACAGATACGCAGTATTTT	CATSDSFSGRHTDTQYF
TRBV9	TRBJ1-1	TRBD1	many	TGTGCCAGCAGCCCCCATAGAGACAGGGCGGGTGAAGCTTTCTTT	CASSPHRDRAGEAFF
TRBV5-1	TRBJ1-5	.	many	TGCGCCAGCAGCTTGGGTGGTCGTACCAATCAGCCCCAGCATTTT	CASSLGGRTNQPQHF
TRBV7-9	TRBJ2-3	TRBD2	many	TGTGCCAGCAGCCCTCGACTAGCGGGAGAACTAGATACGCAGTATTTT	CASSPRLAGELDTQYF
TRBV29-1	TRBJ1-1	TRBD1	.	TGCAGCGTGATCTGGGGACCAGGGGGAACTGAAGCTTTCTTT	CSVIWGPGGTEAFF
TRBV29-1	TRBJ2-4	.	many	TGCAGCGTGCTGACAGGTTCCCCCCTTTTAGCCAAAAACATTCAGTACTTC	CSVLTGSPLLAKNIQYF
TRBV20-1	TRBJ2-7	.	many	TGCAGTGCTAGTCTCCTCGGGCAGGGGGGGCGCGAGCAGTACTTC	CSASLLGQGGREQYF
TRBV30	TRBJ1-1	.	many	TGTGCCTGGACAAGGAGAAGGGTGGGGAACACTGAAGCTTTCTTT	CAWTRRRVGNTEAFF
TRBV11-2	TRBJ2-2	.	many	TGTGCCAGCAGCATCCAACCCCCCAGGCTAACCGCGAACACCGGGGAGCTGTTTTTT	CASSIQPPRLTANTGELFF
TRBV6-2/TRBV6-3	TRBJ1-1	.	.	TGTGCCAGCAGTTACCACATGCTCGGGGACTTAAACACTGAAGCTTTCTTT	CASSYHMLGDLNTEAFF
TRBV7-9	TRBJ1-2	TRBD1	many	TGTGCCAGCAGACGGGACAGCGTTGGCTACACCTTC	CASRRDSVGYTF
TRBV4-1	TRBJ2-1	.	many	TGCGCCAGCAGCCAGGGTACTAGCCCAGGGGATGAGCAGTTCTTC	CASSQGTSPGDEQFF